This paragraph reports one T cell receptor (beta chain). The antigen remains unidentified. This CDR3 contains 13 residues. Trimming removed 3 bases from V and 6 bases from J, with 11 bases in between. Germline V lookup: CDR1 MGHRA, CDR2 YSYEKL. These data come from a study of T cell responses to AZD1222 COVID-19 vaccine. Some clones are missing from TCRdb's copy, which holds only in-frame ones; the method was immunoSEQ multiplex PCR. The data hold 100,000 to 150,000 clones, with 70% to 90% observed a single time. General study findings and limits: Donors, mostly white British, included more females; clonal diversity was possibly underestimated. CD4 TCRs linked to vaccination spanned spike, dominating at 160-218 and 743-854. Among AZD1222 vaccinees, only six were seropositive at baseline.

The TCR was taken from an adult in good health. This specimen consisted of peripheral blood, obtained on day 0 of AZD1222 vaccination. This chain links TRBV4-1 with TRBJ1-1, with D possibly matching TRBD1 (6 bases). This CDR3 is CASSHQGMAEAFF. As DNA, the CDR3 is TGCGCCAGCAGCCACCAGGGGATGGCTGAAGCTTTCTTT.